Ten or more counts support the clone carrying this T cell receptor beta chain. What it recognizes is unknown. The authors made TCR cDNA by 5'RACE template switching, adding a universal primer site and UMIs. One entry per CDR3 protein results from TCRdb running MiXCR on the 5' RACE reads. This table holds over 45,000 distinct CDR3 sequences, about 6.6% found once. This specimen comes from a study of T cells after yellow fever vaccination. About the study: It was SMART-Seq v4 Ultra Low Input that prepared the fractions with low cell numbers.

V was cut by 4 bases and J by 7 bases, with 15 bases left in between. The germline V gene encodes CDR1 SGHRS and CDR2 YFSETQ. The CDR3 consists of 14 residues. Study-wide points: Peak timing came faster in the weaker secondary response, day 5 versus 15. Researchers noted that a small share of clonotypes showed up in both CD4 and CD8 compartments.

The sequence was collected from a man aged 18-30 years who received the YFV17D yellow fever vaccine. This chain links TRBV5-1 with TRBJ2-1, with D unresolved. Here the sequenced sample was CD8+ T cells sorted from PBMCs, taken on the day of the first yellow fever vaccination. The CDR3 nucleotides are TGCGCCAGCAGCCATGCAAGGGATTTGAATGAGCAGTTCTTC. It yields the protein CASSHARDLNEQFF.